This T cell receptor beta chain appears in the sequencing data of a study of blood T cell repertoires in COVID-19. Overall study: Sites across the United States, Italy and Spain contributed samples from acute and convalescent COVID-19. Nucleic acid was either cDNA or gDNA, and it came from T cells, B-cell-depleted T cells, or PBMCs.

Clones were sequenced by immunoSEQ multiplex PCR, and TCRdb holds only the in-frame ones, with some missing. This sample has 490,000 or so clones; around 89% occur once, and the top ten carry roughly 1.9%. Participants' own reports of clinical history determined their cohort assignment. Symptom resolution, clearance, or two negative PCRs marked the recovered donors of Cohort 3. Germline loops: CDR1 LNHNV, CDR2 YYDKDF (reference sequence). The CDR3 is made up of 15 amino acids. V gave up 1 base and J gave up 6 bases; unmatched junction bases: 5. The sample was PBMCs or T cells enriched from blood (not recorded which). This clonotype was obtained from a woman aged 40 to 50 who had recovered from COVID-19. The rearrangement uses TRBV15 and TRBJ2-3, with 9 bases matching TRBD1. CDR3 amino acids: CATSRGTGVQDTQYF. The CDR3 DNA reads TGTGCCACCAGCAGAGGGACAGGGGTTCAGGATACGCAGTATTTT.